The sequence of this TCR beta chain was determined in a study of T-cell memory formation after mild COVID-19. Study-level points and caveats: Among clones contracting day 15 to 85, CD4/CD8 was balanced, whereas later expanders leaned CD4+.

Germline V gene lookup returns CDR1 SGDLS and CDR2 YYNGEE. Trimming cost V 0 bases and J 12 bases, with 9 bases left between them. The CDR3 consists of 11 residues. To note about this clonotype: Its target is not known.

TCRdb processed the 5' RACE reads anew with MiXCR; each CDR3 protein has one entry. The table has more than 350,000 distinct CDR3 sequences, 20% to 25% seen once; the top ten hold roughly an eighth. The chain employs TRBV9 and TRBJ2-5; possible D gene TRBD1, 6 bases. The source is an adult woman who had mild COVID-19 (a few samples of this study predate the infection). Cell type and time point are not known. The sequenced material came from PBMCs or a T cell subset sorted from them (not recorded which). Here the CDR3 reads CASSVGDTKYF. Written as DNA, the CDR3 is TGTGCCAGCAGCGTAGGGGACACTAAGTACTTC. The whole variable domain, filled in from reference TRBV9 and TRBJ2-5, reads DSGVTQTPKHLITATGQRVTLRCSPRSGDLSVYWYQQSLDQGLQFLIQYYNGEERAKGNILERFSAQQFPDLHSELNLSSLELGDSALYFCASSVGDTKYFGPGTRLLVL.